This section outlines one TCR beta chain sequence together with its context. Its antigen is not yet known. No much larger clonotype is one base removed from it; base qualities were not supplied. The data were taken from a study of blood T cell repertoires in COVID-19 (dated by TCRdb to between 2020 and 2021). Study-wide context: Samples covering the acute and convalescent phases of COVID-19 were provided by collaborators in the United States, Italy and Spain. Sample metadata almost always included a de-identified subject ID, COVID-19 status, age in years and sex. The prospective study material was composed of cDNA or gDNA derived from T cells, B-cell-depleted T cells, or PBMCs. Where available, HLA class I and class II types were obtained from metadata supplied by the sample provider rather than from assay-based typing. Subjects who had been exposed to COVID-19, were actively infected with it, or had recovered from it provided the deeply sampled blood TCRbeta repertoires that made up the dataset. The repertoires were released in a freely available public database intended as a resource for research on the immune response to SARS-CoV-2. The samples were drawn from two sources: the first 160 participants of the ongoing ImmuneRACE study, and 1,254 subjects contributed by 6 global collaborators.

Collaborating institutions collected whole blood in K2EDTA tubes following their own protocols. For TCRbeta analysis, collaborator samples were shipped as frozen whole blood, as isolated PBMCs, or as DNA extracted from either sample type. Broader findings and caveats from the paper: The amount of clinical and demographic metadata varied by source and participant and was provided uncurated.

In the germline V gene, CDR1 corresponds to MDHEN and CDR2 to SYDVKM. Including cysteine and phenylalanine, the CDR3 has 13 amino acids. Only the CDR3 part of the read is kept: 39 bases, read in frame from the first base. A distance of 13 bases separates the germline ends of V and J, which lose 6 bases and 7 bases respectively. TCRbeta CDR3 regions were amplified from genomic DNA by means of the immunoSEQ Assay, a bias-controlled multiplex PCR. Per the source publication's procedure: Nucleated cell counts per sample were estimated from amplification of reference gene primers within the assay. Sequence reads were collapsed and filtered to measure the absolute abundance of every unique TCRbeta CDR3 rearrangement. For each sample, productive Simpson clonality was calculated as the square root of Simpson's diversity index across productive rearrangements. Entries here come from immuneACCESS through TCRdb and include only in-frame sequences with V and J called. Some clones fail to appear in such tables; in the studies checked, an unresolved V gene covers under half of the shortfall, and the cause of the remainder is unknown. From that table come the V and J calls and clone size; the DNA was used to work out D and trimming. The sample includes some 110,000 clones, with 70% to 90% observed a single time. The ten most abundant clones make up roughly 1.4% of the sample.

The TCR comes from a man aged 35-49 years with acute or convalescent COVID-19. This chain joins TRBV28 to TRBJ1-5, with a weak D call of TRBD1 (6 bases match). Sample: peripheral blood. The CDR3 protein: CASRSHRVQPQHF. The DNA reads as follows: TGTGCCAGCAGGTCCCACAGGGTCCAGCCCCAGCATTTT.